This T cell receptor (beta chain) was documented in a study of CD4 T cells in relation to SARS-CoV-2 and coronaviruses. Study information: Negative control cultures got HIV-1 Nef peptides or no peptide. The restricting HLA molecule for shared crossreactive spike epitopes was mapped.

In the case of this clone: Its antigen is unknown.

The unexposed donors gave CD4+ T cells in about 2011-2019, prior to COVID-19. Isolation of CD4+ T cells took place after around eleven days in culture. PBMCs were plated at around 2.1 million per well in IL-2-containing medium. On days 3 and 7, cultures got half fresh IL-2 medium. Sequenced by immunoSEQ multiplex PCR; TCRdb stores in-frame clones only, minus some. The sample yields more than 15,000 clones, about 80% seen once. The ends lost 0 bases at V and 4 bases at J; junction bases unmatched: 10. The V gene's germline CDR1 is SGHRS and CDR2 YFSETQ. CDR3 length: 17 residues. Material: CD4+ T cells from PBMCs, cultured in vitro. The chain employs TRBV5-1 and TRBJ1-3; 7 bases are shared with TRBD1. This sequence was found in a human donor in good health. CDR3 sequence: CASSLGAQGSVGNTIYF. The CDR3 nucleotides are TGCGCCAGCAGCTTGGGCGCACAGGGGTCGGTGGGAAACACCATATATTTT.